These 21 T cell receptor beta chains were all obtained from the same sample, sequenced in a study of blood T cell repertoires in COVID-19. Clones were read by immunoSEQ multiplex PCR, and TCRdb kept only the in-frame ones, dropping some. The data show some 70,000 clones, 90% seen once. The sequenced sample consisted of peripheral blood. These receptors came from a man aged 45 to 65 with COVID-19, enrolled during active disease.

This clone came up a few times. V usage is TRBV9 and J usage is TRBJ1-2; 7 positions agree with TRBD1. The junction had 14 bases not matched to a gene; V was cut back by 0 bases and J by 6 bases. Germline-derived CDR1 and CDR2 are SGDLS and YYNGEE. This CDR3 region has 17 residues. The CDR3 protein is CASSVGGTGENANGYTF. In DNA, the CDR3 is TGTGCCAGCAGCGTAGGGGGTACAGGGGAAAATGCGAATGGCTACACCTTC.

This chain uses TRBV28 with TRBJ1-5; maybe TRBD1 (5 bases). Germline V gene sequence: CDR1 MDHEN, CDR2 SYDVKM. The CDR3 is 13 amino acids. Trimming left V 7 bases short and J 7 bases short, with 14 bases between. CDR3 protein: CASTVSGNQPQHF. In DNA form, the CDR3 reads TGTGCCAGCACCGTCTCAGGGAACCAGCCCCAGCATTTT.

The CDR3 reads CASRTSGTGYSNQPQHF. The CDR3 DNA is TGTGCCAGCAGAACCTCCGGGACAGGATATAGCAATCAGCCCCAGCATTTT. The rearrangement uses TRBV28 and TRBJ1-5; the match to TRBD1 covers 8 bases. Germline CDR1 is MDHEN and CDR2 is SYDVKM. V was clipped by 6 bases and J by 0 bases; unmatched bases: 10. This CDR3 has 17 amino acids.

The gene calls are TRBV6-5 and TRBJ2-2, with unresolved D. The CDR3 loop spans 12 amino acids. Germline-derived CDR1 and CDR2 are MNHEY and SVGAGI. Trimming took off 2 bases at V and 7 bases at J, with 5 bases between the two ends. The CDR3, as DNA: TGTGCCAGCAGTTACGTATTCGGGGAGCTGTTTTTT. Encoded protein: CASSYVFGELFF.

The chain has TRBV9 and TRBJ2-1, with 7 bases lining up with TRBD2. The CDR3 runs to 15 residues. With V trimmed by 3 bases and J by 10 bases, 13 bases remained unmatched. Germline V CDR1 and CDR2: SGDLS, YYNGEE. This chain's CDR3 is CASSARLAVHGEQFF. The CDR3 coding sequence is TGTGCCAGCAGCGCACGTCTAGCGGTTCACGGGGAGCAGTTCTTC.

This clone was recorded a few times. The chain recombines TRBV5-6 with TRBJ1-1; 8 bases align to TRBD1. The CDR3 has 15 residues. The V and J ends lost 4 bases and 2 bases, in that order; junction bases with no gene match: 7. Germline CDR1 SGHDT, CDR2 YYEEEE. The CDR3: CASSPRTGKNTEAFF. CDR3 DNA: TGTGCCAGCAGCCCTCGGACAGGGAAAAACACTGAAGCTTTCTTT.

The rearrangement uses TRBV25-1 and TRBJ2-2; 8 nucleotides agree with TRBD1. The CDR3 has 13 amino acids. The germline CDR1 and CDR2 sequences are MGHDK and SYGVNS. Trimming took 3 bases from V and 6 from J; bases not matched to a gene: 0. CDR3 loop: CASSDRGPGELFF. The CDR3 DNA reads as TGTGCCAGCAGTGACAGGGGGCCCGGGGAGCTGTTTTTT.

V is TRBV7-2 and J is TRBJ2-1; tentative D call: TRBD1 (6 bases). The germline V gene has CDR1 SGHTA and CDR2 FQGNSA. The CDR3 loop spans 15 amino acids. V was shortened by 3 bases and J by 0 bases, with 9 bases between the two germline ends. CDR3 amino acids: CASSFRGSSYNEQFF. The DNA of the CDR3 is TGTGCCAGCAGCTTCAGGGGTTCCTCCTACAATGAGCAGTTCTTC. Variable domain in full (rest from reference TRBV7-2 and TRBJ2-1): GAGVSQSPSNKVTEKGKDVELRCDPISGHTALYWYRQSLGQGLEFLIYFQGNSAPDKSGLPSDRFSAERTGGSVSTLTIQRTQQEDSAVYLCASSFRGSSYNEQFFGPGTRLTVL.

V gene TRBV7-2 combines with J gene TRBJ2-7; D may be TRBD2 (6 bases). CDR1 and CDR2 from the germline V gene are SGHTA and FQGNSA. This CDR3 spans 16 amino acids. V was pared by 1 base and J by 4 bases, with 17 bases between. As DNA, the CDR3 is TGTGCCAGCAGCTTAGAGGGACTTAGGGCGGGATACGAGCAGTACTTC. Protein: CASSLEGLRAGYEQYF.

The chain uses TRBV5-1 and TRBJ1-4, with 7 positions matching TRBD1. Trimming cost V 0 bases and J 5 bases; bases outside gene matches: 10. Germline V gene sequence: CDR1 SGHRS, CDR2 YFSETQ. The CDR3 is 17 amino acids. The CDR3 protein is CASSLGTPGQRNEKLFF. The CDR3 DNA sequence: TGCGCCAGCAGCTTGGGAACCCCGGGACAGCGGAATGAAAAACTGTTTTTT.

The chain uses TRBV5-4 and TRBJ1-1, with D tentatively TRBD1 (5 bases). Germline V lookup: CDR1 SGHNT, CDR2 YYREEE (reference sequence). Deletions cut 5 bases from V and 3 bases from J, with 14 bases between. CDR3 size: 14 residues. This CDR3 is CASRPGLTYTEAFF. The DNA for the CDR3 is TGTGCCAGCAGACCGGGACTTACCTACACTGAAGCTTTCTTT.

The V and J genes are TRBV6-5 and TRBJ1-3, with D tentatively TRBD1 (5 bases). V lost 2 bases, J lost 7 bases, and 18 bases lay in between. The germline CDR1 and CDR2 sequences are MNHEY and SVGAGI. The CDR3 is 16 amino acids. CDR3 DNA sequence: TGTGCCAGCAGTTACAGCCTTAGACAGATCGAGAACACCATATATTTT. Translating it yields CASSYSLRQIENTIYF.

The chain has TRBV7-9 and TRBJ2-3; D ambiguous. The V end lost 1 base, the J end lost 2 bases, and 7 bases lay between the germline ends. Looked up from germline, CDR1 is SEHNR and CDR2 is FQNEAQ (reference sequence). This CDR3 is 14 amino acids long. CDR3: CASSLGHTTDTQYF. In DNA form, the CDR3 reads TGTGCCAGCAGCTTAGGACACACCACAGATACGCAGTATTTT. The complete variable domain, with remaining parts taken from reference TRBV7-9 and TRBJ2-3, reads DTGVSQNPRHKITKRGQNVTFRCDPISEHNRLYWYRQTLGQGPEFLTYFQNEAQLEKSRLLSDRFSAERPKGSFSTLEIQRTEQGDSAMYLCASSLGHTTDTQYFGPGTRLTVL.

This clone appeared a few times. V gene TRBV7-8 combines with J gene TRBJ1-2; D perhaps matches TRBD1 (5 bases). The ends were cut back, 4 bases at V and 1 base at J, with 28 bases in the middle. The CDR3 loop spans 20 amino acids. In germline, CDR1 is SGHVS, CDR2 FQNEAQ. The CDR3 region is CASSSGRVRTQKGDNYGYTF. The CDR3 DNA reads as TGTGCCAGCAGCTCCGGACGAGTTAGGACACAAAAGGGCGATAACTATGGCTACACCTTC. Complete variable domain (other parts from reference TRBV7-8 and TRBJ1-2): GAGVSQSPRYKVAKRGQDVALRCDPISGHVSLFWYQQALGQGPEFLTYFQNEAQLDKSGLPSDRFFAERPEGSVSTLKIQRTQQEDSAVYLCASSSGRVRTQKGDNYGYTFGSGTRLTVV.

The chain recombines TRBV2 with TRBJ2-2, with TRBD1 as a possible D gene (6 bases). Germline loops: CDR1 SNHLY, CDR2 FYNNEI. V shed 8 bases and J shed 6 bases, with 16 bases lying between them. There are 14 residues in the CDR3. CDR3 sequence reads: CASSFQGYSGELFF. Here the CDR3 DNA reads TGTGCCAGCTCCTTTCAGGGGTATTCCGGGGAGCTGTTTTTT.

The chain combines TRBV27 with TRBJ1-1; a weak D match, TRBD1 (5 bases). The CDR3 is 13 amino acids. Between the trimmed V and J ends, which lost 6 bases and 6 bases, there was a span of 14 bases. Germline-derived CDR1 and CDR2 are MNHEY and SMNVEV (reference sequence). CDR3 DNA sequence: TGTGCCAGCAGGCCAGGGTTGTTGGCTGAAGCTTTCTTT. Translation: CASRPGLLAEAFF.

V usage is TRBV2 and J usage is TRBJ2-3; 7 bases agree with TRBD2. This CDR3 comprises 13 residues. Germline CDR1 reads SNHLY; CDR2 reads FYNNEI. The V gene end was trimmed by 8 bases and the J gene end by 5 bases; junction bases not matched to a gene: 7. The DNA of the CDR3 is TGTGCCAGCCAGCGGGAATTACGAGATACGCAGTATTTT. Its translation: CASQRELRDTQYF.

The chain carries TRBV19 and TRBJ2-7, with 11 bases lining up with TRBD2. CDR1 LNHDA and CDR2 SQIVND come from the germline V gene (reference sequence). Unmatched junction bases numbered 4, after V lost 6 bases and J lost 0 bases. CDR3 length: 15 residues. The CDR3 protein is CASSRTSGGSYEQYF. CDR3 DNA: TGTGCCAGTAGCCGTACTAGCGGGGGCTCCTACGAGCAGTACTTC.

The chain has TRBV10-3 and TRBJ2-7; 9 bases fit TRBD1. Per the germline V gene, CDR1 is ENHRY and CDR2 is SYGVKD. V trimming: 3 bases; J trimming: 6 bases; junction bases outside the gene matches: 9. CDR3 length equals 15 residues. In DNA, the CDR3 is TGTGCCATCAGTGATGGGACAGGGAGTCTGCGCGAGCAGTACTTC. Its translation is CAISDGTGSLREQYF.

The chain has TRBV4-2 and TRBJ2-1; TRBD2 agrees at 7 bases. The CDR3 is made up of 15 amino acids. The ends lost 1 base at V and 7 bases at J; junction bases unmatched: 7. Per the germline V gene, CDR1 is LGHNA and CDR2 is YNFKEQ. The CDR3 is CASSQAGTMGNEQFF. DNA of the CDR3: TGTGCCAGCAGCCAAGCGGGGACTATGGGGAATGAGCAGTTCTTC.

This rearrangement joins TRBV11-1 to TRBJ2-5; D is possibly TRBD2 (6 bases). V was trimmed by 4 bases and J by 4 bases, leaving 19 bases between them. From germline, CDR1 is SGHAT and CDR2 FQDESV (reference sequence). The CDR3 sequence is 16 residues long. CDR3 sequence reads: CASSYLEGRGGETQYF. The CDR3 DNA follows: TGTGCCAGCAGCTATTTGGAGGGCCGGGGCGGAGAGACCCAGTACTTC.